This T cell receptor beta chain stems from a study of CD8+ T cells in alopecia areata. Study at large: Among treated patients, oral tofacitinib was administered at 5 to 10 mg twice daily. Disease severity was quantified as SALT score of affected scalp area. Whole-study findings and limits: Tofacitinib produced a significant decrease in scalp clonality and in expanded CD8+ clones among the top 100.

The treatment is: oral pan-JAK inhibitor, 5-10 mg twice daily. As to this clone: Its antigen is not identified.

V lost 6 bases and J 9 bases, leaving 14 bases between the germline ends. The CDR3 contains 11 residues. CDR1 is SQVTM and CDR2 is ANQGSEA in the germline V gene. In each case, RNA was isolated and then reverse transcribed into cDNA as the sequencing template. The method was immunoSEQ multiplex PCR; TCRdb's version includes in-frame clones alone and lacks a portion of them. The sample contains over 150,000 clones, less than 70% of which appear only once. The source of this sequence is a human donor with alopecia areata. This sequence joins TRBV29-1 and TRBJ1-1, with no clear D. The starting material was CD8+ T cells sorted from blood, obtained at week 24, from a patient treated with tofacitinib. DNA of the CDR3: TGCAGCGTCCCGGGCCCCGGAAAAGCTTTCTTT. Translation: CSVPGPGKAFF.